This T cell receptor (beta chain) originates from a study of blood T cell repertoires in COVID-19. V was clipped by 6 bases and J by 0 bases, with 12 bases between them. The CDR3 length is 15 residues. Germline V lookup: CDR1 WSHSY, CDR2 SAAADI. Profiled with immunoSEQ multiplex PCR; TCRdb holds only in-frame clones, not every one. This repertoire shows about 150,000 clones, 84% found once; its top ten account for 3% to 3.5%. The chain couples TRBV10-2 to TRBJ1-5, with D unresolved. The TCR originated in a woman aged 45-65 years with acute COVID-19. The specimen sequenced was PBMCs or T cells enriched from blood (not recorded which). The CDR3 nucleotides are TGCGCCAGCAGCCAAGGACTCCATAGCAATCAGCCCCAGCATTTT. It yields the protein CASSQGLHSNQPQHF.